One sample yielded the 30 T cell receptor beta chains listed below, sequenced in a study of blood T cell repertoires in COVID-19. TCRdb keeps only in-frame clones here, not all; method: immunoSEQ multiplex PCR. The data hold about 200,000 clones, with 80% to 90% observed a single time. Material: peripheral blood. These receptors came from a man in his fifties or sixties with acute or convalescent COVID-19.

J is TRBJ2-7 and V is TRBV29-1, with 11 bases lining up with TRBD2. This CDR3 region has 13 residues. V dropped 6 bases and J dropped 4; count of bases not matched to a gene: 5. CDR1 is SQVTM and CDR2 is ANQGSEA in the germline V gene. The CDR3 region is CSVETSGSYEQYF. The CDR3 DNA reads as TGCAGCGTAGAAACTAGCGGGAGTTACGAGCAGTACTTC.

The chain is built from TRBV5-1 and TRBJ2-1; D is perhaps TRBD2 (6 bases). The germline V gene has CDR1 SGHRS and CDR2 YFSETQ. V was trimmed by 2 bases and J by 6 bases, leaving 15 bases between them. This CDR3 region has 15 residues. CDR3 loop: CASSFGTPGGNEQFF. The CDR3, as DNA: TGCGCCAGCAGCTTTGGGACTCCTGGGGGCAATGAGCAGTTCTTC.

J is TRBJ1-2 and V is TRBV27, with D unresolved. The ends were cut back, 3 bases at V and 0 bases at J, with 11 bases in the middle. Germline V gene sequence: CDR1 MNHEY, CDR2 SMNVEV (reference sequence). The CDR3 length is 15 residues. The CDR3 sequence: CASSFSEGTNYGYTF. The CDR3 DNA reads TGTGCCAGCAGTTTCAGCGAGGGTACTAACTATGGCTACACCTTC.

V gene TRBV28 combines with J gene TRBJ2-7, with a weak D call TRBD1 (6 bases). The V end was cut by 8 bases, the J end by 2 bases, with 22 bases between. The CDR3 extends over 16 amino acids. Germline assignment: CDR1 MDHEN and CDR2 SYDVKM. As DNA, the CDR3 is TGTGCCAGCTCATACGCCGGACAGCTGGGGGCCTACGAGCAGTACTTC. It codes for CASSYAGQLGAYEQYF.

This clone was seen just once. The chain carries TRBV5-1 and TRBJ2-7, with a tentative D call TRBD1 (5 bases). Looked up from germline, CDR1 is SGHRS and CDR2 is YFSETQ. V lost 5 bases and J 6 bases, leaving 15 bases between the germline ends. The CDR3 totals 13 residues. CDR3 DNA sequence: TGCGCCAGCAGGTCAACCGACAGATCCGAGCAGTACTTC. Translating it yields CASRSTDRSEQYF. Full variable domain (missing parts from reference TRBV5-1 and TRBJ2-7): KAGVTQTPRYLIKTRGQQVTLSCSPISGHRSVSWYQQTPGQGLQFLFEYFSETQRNKGNFPGRFSGRQFSNSRSEMNVSTLELGDSALYLCASRSTDRSEQYFGPGTRLTVT.

The rearrangement uses TRBV28 and TRBJ2-4, with D possibly being TRBD2 (5 bases). In germline, CDR1 is MDHEN, CDR2 SYDVKM. V shed 6 bases and J shed 1 base, with 13 bases lying between them. CDR3 length: 15 residues. The CDR3 protein is CASRDFGVAKNIQYF. CDR3 coding DNA: TGTGCCAGCAGAGATTTCGGGGTTGCCAAAAACATTCAGTACTTC.

V usage is TRBV27 and J usage is TRBJ1-5, with no clear D. Trimming took 0 bases from V and 7 from J, leaving 10 bases between them. Germline V lookup: CDR1 MNHEY, CDR2 SMNVEV (reference sequence). The CDR3 covers 14 residues. The CDR3 loop reads CASSLSMGRQPQHF. The CDR3 region has the DNA TGTGCCAGCAGTTTATCGATGGGCAGACAGCCCCAGCATTTT.

The chain is built from TRBV7-2 and TRBJ2-5, with 8 bases matching TRBD1. This CDR3 has 14 residues. After removal of 1 base from V and 5 bases from J, the junction contained 3 bases not matched to a gene. The germline V gene encodes CDR1 SGHTA and CDR2 FQGNSA. The DNA of the CDR3 is TGTGCCAGCAGCTTAGGGACAGGGTCGGAGACCCAGTACTTC. Encoded protein: CASSLGTGSETQYF.

This sequence joins TRBV27 and TRBJ2-7; D gene unclear. Germline V gene lookup returns CDR1 MNHEY and CDR2 SMNVEV (reference sequence). This CDR3 is built from 14 residues. V shed 3 bases and J shed 0 bases, with 9 bases lying between them. The chain's CDR3 is CASSLSRSSYEQYF. CDR3 nucleotide sequence: TGTGCCAGCAGTTTGTCGAGGAGCTCCTACGAGCAGTACTTC.

This clone came up a few times. The chain employs TRBV5-1 and TRBJ1-1; D is perhaps TRBD1 (6 bases). The CDR3 has 16 amino acids. The V gene's germline CDR1 is SGHRS and CDR2 YFSETQ. Between the trimmed V and J ends, which lost 0 bases and 1 base, there was a span of 13 bases. The CDR3, as DNA: TGCGCCAGCAGCTTGGGAGGGACGGGACAGAACACTGAAGCTTTCTTT. Protein product: CASSLGGTGQNTEAFF.

The chain is built from TRBV3-1 (or the pseudogene TRBV3-2) and TRBJ2-1; D is perhaps TRBD2 (6 bases). Germline CDR1 and CDR2: LGHDT and YNNKEL (reference sequence). The V gene lost 3 bases and the J gene lost 7 bases, with 19 bases spanning the gap. This CDR3 comprises 16 residues. The CDR3 here is CASSHRSGGGGNEQFF. The CDR3 DNA reads TGTGCCAGCAGCCACCGCAGTGGGGGAGGCGGTAATGAGCAGTTCTTC.

The chain carries TRBV3-1 (or the pseudogene TRBV3-2) and TRBJ2-2; 12 positions agree with TRBD2. V lost 4 bases, J lost 3 bases, and 12 bases stayed unmatched. Germline V gives CDR1 LGHDT, CDR2 YNNKEL (reference sequence). CDR3 length: 19 residues. CDR3 in amino acids: CASSPKMTSGSSDTGELFF. In DNA, the CDR3 is TGTGCCAGCAGCCCGAAAATGACTAGCGGGAGCTCCGACACCGGGGAGCTGTTTTTT.

This sequence joins TRBV6-1 and TRBJ1-4; TRBD1 agrees at 9 bases. The CDR3 is 15 amino acids. Germline CDR1 and CDR2: MNHNS and SASEGT. With V trimmed by 0 bases and J by 5 bases, 1 base remained unmatched. This CDR3 reads CASSEATGGNEKLFF. CDR3 bases: TGTGCCAGCAGTGAAGCGACAGGGGGAAATGAAAAACTGTTTTTT.

The J gene is TRBJ2-4, the V gene TRBV28, with 10 nucleotides matching TRBD1. Germline assignment: CDR1 MDHEN and CDR2 SYDVKM. V lost 6 bases, J lost 7 bases, and 9 bases stayed unmatched. The CDR3 covers 15 residues. The CDR3 reads CASSRGDRGLNIQYF. CDR3 nucleotide sequence: TGTGCCAGCAGCCGGGGAGACAGGGGGCTTAACATTCAGTACTTC.

V gene TRBV15 combines with J gene TRBJ2-7; no reliable D call. The CDR3 consists of 14 residues. Per germline, CDR1 LNHNV and CDR2 YYDKDF (reference sequence). Trimming removed 0 bases from V and 0 bases from J, with 6 bases in between. The CDR3 bases are TGTGCCACCAGCAGAGACCGGGTCTCCTACGAGCAGTACTTC. Translating it yields CATSRDRVSYEQYF.

This sequence joins TRBV30 and TRBJ1-2, with unresolved D. Per the germline V gene, CDR1 is GTSNPN and CDR2 is SVGIG (reference sequence). Trimming shortened V by 2 bases and J by 8 bases, and 21 bases separated the two germline ends. CDR3 length: 15 amino acids. The CDR3 is CAWSLSWSVLRGYTF. The CDR3 DNA reads TGTGCCTGGAGTCTTTCGTGGTCGGTTCTTCGGGGCTACACCTTC.

The CDR3 nucleotides are TGTGCCAGCAGCTTAAGGGGGAACACAGATACGCAGTATTTT. As protein: CASSLRGNTDTQYF. The J gene is TRBJ2-3, the V gene TRBV7-8; D may be TRBD1 (6 bases). The CDR3 consists of 14 residues. The V and J ends lost 2 bases and 2 bases respectively, with 8 bases between them. Germline V gene lookup returns CDR1 SGHVS and CDR2 FQNEAQ.

The rearrangement joins TRBV13 to TRBJ1-5; 9 bases are shared with TRBD1. Trimming removed 0 bases from V and 9 bases from J; junction bases left unmatched: 3. Germline assignment: CDR1 PRHDT and CDR2 FYEKMQ (reference sequence). The CDR3 has 14 amino acids. This CDR3 reads CASSLGQGAWPQHF. The CDR3 nucleotides read TGTGCCAGCAGCTTAGGACAGGGGGCTTGGCCCCAGCATTTT. Based on the CDR3 plus reference TRBV13 and TRBJ1-5, the full variable domain is AAGVIQSPRHLIKEKRETATLKCYPIPRHDTVYWYQQGPGQDPQFLISFYEKMQSDKGSIPDRFSAQQFSDYHSELNMSSLELGDSALYFCASSLGQGAWPQHFGDGTRLSIL.

The chain has TRBV4-2 and TRBJ2-7; D is unresolved. Germline V CDR1 and CDR2: LGHNA, YNFKEQ. The CDR3 is 16 residues long. Trimming shortened V by 1 base and J by 6 bases, and 19 bases separated the two germline ends. The CDR3 loop reads CASSQVFGTKTSEQYF. The CDR3 DNA follows: TGTGCCAGCAGCCAAGTGTTCGGAACTAAGACCTCCGAGCAGTACTTC.

J is TRBJ2-7 and V is TRBV5-5; 9 positions match TRBD2. Per germline, CDR1 SGHKS and CDR2 YYEKEE (reference sequence). V lost 0 bases and J lost 6; bases outside the gene matches: 7. The CDR3 spans 15 residues. The DNA of the CDR3 is TGTGCCAGCAGCTTGGATAGCGGGAGACCCCTCGAGCAGTACTTC. Its translation is CASSLDSGRPLEQYF.

The chain carries TRBV28 and TRBJ1-2; 7 bases align to TRBD1. This CDR3 is built from 15 residues. Germline lookup yields CDR1 MDHEN and CDR2 SYDVKM. The ends lost 7 bases at V and 5 bases at J; junction bases unmatched: 13. CDR3 in amino acids: CASTSPKGQTYGYTF. The CDR3 DNA follows: TGTGCCAGCACCTCACCAAAGGGACAGACTTATGGCTACACCTTC.

The rearrangement links TRBV3-1 (or the pseudogene TRBV3-2) to TRBJ2-6, with TRBD1 identical over 10 bases. Germline V gene lookup returns CDR1 LGHDT and CDR2 YNNKEL (reference sequence). The CDR3 is 21 amino acids. The junction had 15 bases not matched to a gene; V was cut back by 4 bases and J by 0 bases. CDR3 region: CASSPTRDRGYWSSGANVLTF. DNA of the CDR3: TGTGCCAGCAGCCCCACCCGGGACAGGGGCTATTGGAGCTCTGGGGCCAACGTCCTGACTTTC.

This chain links TRBV5-1 with TRBJ2-2; perhaps TRBD1 as D (6 bases). The germline CDR1 and CDR2 sequences are SGHRS and YFSETQ. The V end lost 2 bases, the J end lost 0 bases, and 14 bases lay between the germline ends. The CDR3 sequence is 17 residues long. DNA for the CDR3: TGCGCCAGCAGCTTTACCCCGGCAGGGGCGAACACCGGGGAGCTGTTTTTT. Translating gives CASSFTPAGANTGELFF.

The CDR3 region is CASSEAGQGWYGYTF. CDR3 nucleotides: TGTGCCAGCAGTGAAGCGGGACAGGGTTGGTATGGCTACACCTTC. V and J are TRBV6-1 and TRBJ1-2; 9 bases align to TRBD1. The CDR3 covers 15 residues. The germline V gene encodes CDR1 MNHNS and CDR2 SASEGT. J was trimmed by 5 bases and V by 0 bases; bases with no gene match: 4.

CDR3 nucleotides: TGCGCCAGCAGTCAATCCGGGGGGGATATGAACACTGAAGCTTTCTTT. Amino acid sequence: CASSQSGGDMNTEAFF. The chain joins TRBV23-1 to TRBJ1-1; D is possibly TRBD1 (5 bases). TRBV23-1 is identified as an open reading frame with a role that is uncertain. The CDR3 totals 16 residues. Trimming cost V 0 bases and J 0 bases, with 11 bases left between them.

V and J are TRBV4-2 and TRBJ2-1; 15 bases map to TRBD2. This CDR3 contains 16 residues. Germline-derived CDR1 and CDR2 are LGHNA and YNFKEQ. V lost 1 base to trimming and J lost 9 bases; unmatched junction nucleotides: 4. The DNA of the CDR3 is TGTGCCAGCAGCCAAGGGACTAGCGGGAGGGTTAGTGAGCAGTTCTTC. Its protein product is CASSQGTSGRVSEQFF.

Remarks on this clone: A read error may account for a junction end that differs from germline. The rearrangement links TRBV27 to TRBJ2-3, with 7 bases that match TRBD2. The CDR3 is 16 residues long. Germline-derived CDR1 and CDR2 are MNHEY and SMNVEV (reference sequence). The CDR3 is CASSLLGTTHSGAQYF. The CDR3 DNA follows: TGTGCCAGCAGCTTATTGGGGACTACCCATTCGGGAGCGCAGTATTTT.

The gene calls are TRBV6-5 and TRBJ2-7, with D tentatively TRBD2 (6 bases). The V end lost 2 bases, the J end lost 4 bases, and 15 bases lay between the germline ends. Germline V lookup: CDR1 MNHEY, CDR2 SVGAGI. This CDR3 has 15 amino acids. The CDR3 DNA follows: TGTGCCAGCAGTTACGGGGTAGCGGAAAATTACGAGCAGTACTTC. Translated: CASSYGVAENYEQYF.

The chain has TRBV28 and TRBJ1-1; D remains unclear. CDR3 length: 14 amino acids. Trimming stripped 3 bases from V and 1 base from J, with 9 bases between. Germline values: CDR1 MDHEN, CDR2 SYDVKM. The CDR3 loop reads CASSFEGGNTEAFF. The CDR3 bases are TGTGCCAGCAGTTTCGAGGGCGGGAACACTGAAGCTTTCTTT.

This chain connects TRBV5-1 to TRBJ1-4; 7 positions match TRBD1. Germline-derived CDR1 and CDR2 are SGHRS and YFSETQ. The CDR3 length is 15 residues. V lost 0 bases, J lost 5 bases, and 4 bases stayed unmatched. CDR3 nucleotides: TGCGCCAGCAGCTTGGGTGGGACAGAGAATGAAAAACTGTTTTTT. This translates into CASSLGGTENEKLFF.